These 29 T cell receptor beta chains were sequenced from one sample in a study of response to subunit inactivated influenza vaccine. TCRdb reanalysed the RT-PCR reads using MiXCR and keeps one entry per CDR3 protein. The sample shows over 450,000 distinct CDR3 sequences, under 15% of them seen only once. Here the sequenced sample was PBMCs from blood, taken 45 days after vaccination. The receptors shown here come from a man aged 45-60 years who received an inactivated influenza vaccine.

In its sample, this clonotype was seen many times. This chain connects TRBV7-6 to TRBJ2-1; the match to TRBD2 covers 7 bases. Losses at the gene ends were 0 bases for V and 8 bases for J; bases not matched to a gene: 4. Germline V gene lookup returns CDR1 SGHVS and CDR2 FNYEAQ. The CDR3 consists of 14 residues. CDR3 DNA sequence: TGTGCCAGCAGCTTAGCCGTTAGCGGGCATGAGCAGTTCTTC. It specifies CASSLAVSGHEQFF.

This clonotype appeared a few times. The rearrangement uses TRBV20-1 and TRBJ2-1, with a tentative D call TRBD2 (7 bases). CDR3 length: 14 residues. Deletions cut 5 bases from V and 3 bases from J, with 14 bases between. Germline CDR1 and CDR2: DFQATT and SNEGSKA (reference sequence). CDR3 coding DNA: TGCAGTGCTCCAAACAGGGAGGGCTACAATGAGCAGTTCTTC. Translation: CSAPNREGYNEQFF.

The CDR3 bases are TGCAGTGCCCCACCGTTGAAGGGAGGAGATGTGAACACTGAAGCTTTCTTT. The encoded protein is CSAPPLKGGDVNTEAFF. The chain has TRBV20-1 and TRBJ1-1, with D uncertain. This CDR3 comprises 17 residues. Trimming cost V 6 bases and J 0 bases, with 23 bases left between them. Germline assignment: CDR1 DFQATT and CDR2 SNEGSKA (reference sequence).

The rearrangement joins TRBV5-6 to TRBJ1-6; D gene uncertain. V dropped 1 base and J dropped 6 bases, with 5 bases sitting between them. Germline CDR1 is SGHDT and CDR2 is YYEEEE. This CDR3 contains 13 residues. The CDR3 nucleotides are TGTGCCAGCAGCTTGTCCCTTAATTCACCCCTCCACTTT. Protein sequence: CASSLSLNSPLHF.

Only a few counts were recorded for this clonotype. This chain connects TRBV7-9 to TRBJ1-3; unclear D gene. V dropped 2 bases and J dropped 3 bases, with 14 bases sitting between them. CDR1 is SEHNR and CDR2 is FQNEAQ in the germline V gene (reference sequence). CDR3 length equals 16 residues. As DNA, the CDR3 is TGTGCCAGCAGCTTACAGGAGGGAATACTTGGAAACACCATATATTTT. Its translation is CASSLQEGILGNTIYF.

V and J are TRBV6-1 and TRBJ2-5; D not certain. Per germline, CDR1 MNHNS and CDR2 SASEGT. Trimming stripped 2 bases from V and 0 bases from J, with 10 bases between. This CDR3 has 15 residues. The CDR3 protein is CASSESYGNQETQYF. In DNA, the CDR3 is TGTGCCAGCAGTGAAAGCTACGGAAACCAAGAGACCCAGTACTTC.

This clonotype showed up just a few times. V is TRBV4-3 and J is TRBJ1-2; D is undetermined. Germline CDR1 LGHNA, CDR2 YSLEER. CDR3 length equals 12 residues. Trimming left V 3 bases short and J 4 bases short, with 6 bases between. The chain's CDR3 is CASSHGTYGYTF. The CDR3 DNA reads as TGCGCCAGCAGCCACGGCACCTATGGCTACACCTTC.

This clonotype was seen a few times. This chain connects TRBV7-2 to TRBJ2-1, with D possibly matching TRBD2 (6 bases). Trimming shortened V by 5 bases and J by 1 base, and 12 bases separated the two germline ends. Germline V gene sequence: CDR1 SGHTA, CDR2 FQGNSA. This CDR3 is 15 amino acids long. This chain's CDR3 is CASSPARESYNEQFF. The CDR3 nucleotides read TGTGCCAGCAGCCCCGCCCGGGAGTCCTACAATGAGCAGTTCTTC.

V and J are TRBV6-5 and TRBJ1-1; no clear D gene. V shed 4 bases and J shed 7 bases, with 16 bases lying between them. Germline loops: CDR1 MNHEY, CDR2 SVGAGI. The CDR3 sequence is 14 residues long. CDR3 sequence reads: CASSSSEFPSEAFF. DNA for the CDR3: TGTGCCAGCAGTTCCTCTGAATTCCCAAGTGAAGCTTTCTTT.

There are a few counts of this clonotype. The gene calls are TRBV18 and TRBJ2-7; no clear D gene. Germline values: CDR1 KGHSH, CDR2 LQKENI. CDR3 length equals 13 residues. Trimming pared 4 bases from V and 5 bases from J, leaving 12 bases between. Here the CDR3 reads CASSLELPHEQYF. The CDR3 nucleotides are TGTGCCAGCTCACTGGAACTCCCCCACGAGCAGTACTTC.

This chain links TRBV20-1 with TRBJ2-1, with D uncertain. Germline V lookup: CDR1 DFQATT, CDR2 SNEGSKA (reference sequence). This CDR3 spans 11 amino acids. The V and J ends lost 4 bases and 4 bases respectively, with 5 bases between them. Here the CDR3 reads CSATAYNEQFF. CDR3 sequence (DNA): TGCAGTGCTACAGCATACAATGAGCAGTTCTTC.

At least ten counts were recorded for this clonotype. The V call is TRBV7-9, the J call TRBJ2-1; the match to TRBD2 covers 12 bases. The germline CDR1 and CDR2 sequences are SEHNR and FQNEAQ (reference sequence). This CDR3 is built from 15 residues. Trimming took 5 bases from V and 16 from J; bases not matched to a gene: 15. The CDR3 sequence: CASSPPGLAGLQGFF. CDR3 DNA sequence: TGTGCCAGCAGCCCACCGGGACTAGCGGGCCTTCAGGGTTTCTTC. The variable domain in full, completed from reference TRBV7-9 and TRBJ2-1, reads DTGVSQNPRHKITKRGQNVTFRCDPISEHNRLYWYRQTLGQGPEFLTYFQNEAQLEKSRLLSDRFSAERPKGSFSTLEIQRTEQGDSAMYLCASSPPGLAGLQGFFGPGTRLTVL.

This clonotype appeared many times. This sequence joins TRBV20-1 and TRBJ2-3; no clear D gene. Per the germline V gene, CDR1 is DFQATT and CDR2 is SNEGSKA (reference sequence). V shed 3 bases and J shed 0 bases, with 13 bases lying between them. CDR3 length equals 15 residues. The CDR3 coding sequence is TGCAGTGCTAGCCGATCGCCACTCAGCACAGATACGCAGTATTTT. This encodes CSASRSPLSTDTQYF.

This clonotype has only a few counts. V gene TRBV11-2 combines with J gene TRBJ2-1, with D perhaps matching TRBD2 (6 bases). CDR1 is SGHAT and CDR2 is FQNNGV in the germline V gene. This CDR3 region has 13 residues. Deletions cut 3 bases from V and 10 bases from J, with 13 bases between. This CDR3 is CASSFGLIYEQFF. CDR3 DNA: TGTGCCAGCAGCTTTGGACTAATTTACGAGCAGTTCTTC.

This clonotype was observed a few times. The chain couples TRBV14 to TRBJ2-7; D perhaps matches TRBD2 (5 bases). The germline gives CDR1 SGHDN, CDR2 FVKESK. The CDR3 covers 14 residues. Trimming removed 5 bases at V and 3 bases at J, with 14 bases between. CDR3 residues: CASSSQWGDYEQYF. CDR3 nucleotides: TGTGCCAGCAGCAGTCAGTGGGGAGACTACGAGCAGTACTTC.

The sample holds a few counts of this clonotype. The chain couples TRBV4-3 to TRBJ2-1; a possible D gene is TRBD2 (6 bases). The ends were cut back, 0 bases at V and 6 bases at J, with 9 bases in the middle. The CDR3 loop spans 14 amino acids. The germline gives CDR1 LGHNA, CDR2 YSLEER. DNA of the CDR3: TGCGCCAGCAGCCAAGACGGGGGACCCAATGAGCAGTTCTTC. Translated: CASSQDGGPNEQFF.

This clonotype has ten or more counts. The chain employs TRBV30 and TRBJ1-2; no clear D gene. This CDR3 comprises 11 residues. CDR1 GTSNPN and CDR2 SVGIG come from the germline V gene (reference sequence). With 3 bases removed from V and 8 bases from J, the gap between germline ends came to 10 bases. The chain's CDR3 is CAWRATRGYTF. In DNA form, the CDR3 reads TGTGCCTGGAGGGCGACGCGGGGCTACACCTTC.

This clonotype came up a few times. The V and J genes are TRBV20-1 and TRBJ2-3, with 10 positions matching TRBD2. Germline lookup yields CDR1 DFQATT and CDR2 SNEGSKA (reference sequence). Unmatched junction bases numbered 12, after V lost 3 bases and J lost 3 bases. The CDR3 is 17 residues long. The CDR3 bases are TGCAGTGCTAGTGGCCTAGCGGGAGCCGGTCTAACAGATACGCAGTATTTT. This codes for CSASGLAGAGLTDTQYF.

This clonotype was picked up many times. The chain couples TRBV6-5 to TRBJ1-2; TRBD1 agrees at 7 bases. This CDR3 comprises 11 residues. Germline trimming cut 8 bases from V and 5 bases from J; bases unmatched to any gene: 2. Germline CDR1 and CDR2: MNHEY and SVGAGI. DNA for the CDR3: TGTGCCAGCCCCAGGGGGTATGGCTACACCTTC. This gives the protein CASPRGYGYTF.

This clonotype has a count of ten or more. The V and J genes are TRBV6-1 and TRBJ2-7, with 13 positions matching TRBD2. The CDR3 has 15 residues. Germline V gene lookup returns CDR1 MNHNS and CDR2 SASEGT. V shed 6 bases and J 4 bases; nucleotides not matched to a gene: 6. CDR3 residues: CASSPTSGRSYEQYF. As DNA, the CDR3 is TGTGCCAGCAGCCCGACTAGCGGGAGGTCTTACGAGCAGTACTTC.

The chain employs TRBV29-1 and TRBJ2-5; maybe TRBD1 (6 bases). Germline assignment: CDR1 SQVTM and CDR2 ANQGSEA. The CDR3 has 13 amino acids. The V gene lost 6 bases and the J gene lost 7 bases, with 18 bases spanning the gap. CDR3 in DNA: TGCAGCGTGACTCCAGTACAGGGTGGGACCCAGTACTTC. Its protein product is CSVTPVQGGTQYF.

This clonotype was seen more than once but under ten times. V is TRBV5-5 and J is TRBJ2-7, with 10 bases fitting TRBD1. V lost 4 bases and J lost 3; bases outside the gene matches: 7. This CDR3 spans 15 amino acids. CDR1 and CDR2 from the germline V gene are SGHKS and YYEKEE (reference sequence). CDR3 sequence (DNA): TGTGCCAGCAGCGCGTCCGGGACAGGGGTCTACGAGCAGTACTTC. This translates into CASSASGTGVYEQYF.

This clonotype was seen a handful of times. V gene TRBV5-1 combines with J gene TRBJ2-5, with TRBD2 matching 9 bases. Germline values: CDR1 SGHRS, CDR2 YFSETQ. Trimming at V came to 0 bases and at J to 4 bases, leaving 7 bases not matched to a gene. CDR3 length equals 16 residues. The CDR3 DNA is TGCGCCAGCAGCTTGGAAGGGACTAGCCGAGGAGAGACCCAGTACTTC. Amino acids: CASSLEGTSRGETQYF.

A few counts support this clonotype. CDR3 coding DNA: TGTGCCAGCAGCCCACACAGGGGTACTAGCACAGATACGCAGTATTTT. Encoded protein: CASSPHRGTSTDTQYF. The chain is built from TRBV7-2 and TRBJ2-3; TRBD1 matches at 7 bases. Looked up from germline, CDR1 is SGHTA and CDR2 is FQGNSA. V shed 5 bases and J 0 bases; nucleotides not matched to a gene: 8. The CDR3 totals 16 residues.

Only a few counts were recorded for this clonotype. The rearrangement joins TRBV5-1 to TRBJ2-3, with D possibly TRBD1 on 6 matching bases. With 4 bases removed from V and 4 bases from J, the gap between germline ends came to 16 bases. Germline assignment: CDR1 SGHRS and CDR2 YFSETQ. This CDR3 has 15 amino acids. CDR3 residues: CASSTQQGSADTQYF. In DNA form, the CDR3 reads TGCGCCAGCAGCACGCAACAGGGTTCCGCAGATACGCAGTATTTT.

This clonotype was counted a few times. The V gene is TRBV24-1, the J gene TRBJ2-7; 9 bases agree with TRBD1. The CDR3 runs 15 residues. Losses at the gene ends were 12 bases for V and 4 bases for J; bases not matched to a gene: 15. Germline V lookup: CDR1 KGHDR, CDR2 SFDVKD. The CDR3 DNA sequence: TGTGCCTCCCTGGTGGGGACAGGGAAATTTTACGAGCAGTACTTC. Protein product: CASLVGTGKFYEQYF.

This clonotype was found many times. The chain combines TRBV2 with TRBJ2-2; 11 bases map to TRBD1. CDR3 length: 15 residues. V was pared by 6 bases and J by 4 bases, with 4 bases of the junction left unmatched. The germline V gene has CDR1 SNHLY and CDR2 FYNNEI. For the CDR3, the DNA is TGTGCCAGCAGAAGGGACAGGGGGGGCACCGGGGAGCTGTTTTTT. Protein sequence: CASRRDRGGTGELFF.

The gene calls are TRBV20-1 and TRBJ2-1; 13 nucleotides line up with TRBD2. The ends lost 2 bases at V and 1 base at J; junction bases unmatched: 2. The V gene's germline CDR1 is DFQATT and CDR2 SNEGSKA (reference sequence). CDR3 size: 16 residues. The CDR3 spells CSARRTSGGSYNEQFF. CDR3 DNA sequence: TGCAGTGCTAGACGGACTAGCGGGGGATCCTACAATGAGCAGTTCTTC.

The DNA of the CDR3 is TGTGCCAGCAGCTTCGCCGATCGCGGGAGGTACCAAGAGACCCAGTACTTC. It codes for CASSFADRGRYQETQYF. The chain couples TRBV7-9 to TRBJ2-5, with 8 bases fitting TRBD2. Germline V gene lookup returns CDR1 SEHNR and CDR2 FQNEAQ (reference sequence). V lost 3 bases, J lost 0 bases, and 9 bases stayed unmatched. This CDR3 spans 17 amino acids.